Below, one T cell receptor beta chain is given with its context. The source of the sample is a study of blood T cell repertoires in COVID-19. The wider study: The United States, Italy and Spain provided the acute and convalescent COVID-19 samples. T cells, B-cell-depleted T cells, or PBMCs provided the cDNA or gDNA that served as material.

Authors' methods: Reference gene primer amplification gave nucleated cell count estimates. Libraries were prepared by immunoSEQ multiplex PCR; TCRdb keeps only in-frame clonotypes and omits some of them. Clonal size and the V and J genes are those of that table, whereas D and trimming came from the DNA. The table lists approximately 99,000 clones, 88% of them singletons. The Seattle site enrolled patients during active infection and followed them longitudinally. CDR1 SEHNR and CDR2 FQNEAQ come from the germline V gene (reference sequence). The V and J ends lost 3 bases and 4 bases respectively, with 13 bases between them. The CDR3 is made up of 14 amino acids.

The chain carries TRBV7-9 and TRBJ2-7; the D gene is possibly TRBD2 (5 bases). The clonotype comes from a man in his fifties with COVID-19, enrolled during active disease. Sequenced: peripheral blood. The CDR3 sequence is CASSFTGNQYEQYF. Written as DNA, the CDR3 is TGTGCCAGCAGCTTCACCGGGAACCAGTACGAGCAGTACTTC. Full variable domain (outside the CDR3, taken from reference TRBV7-9 and TRBJ2-7): DTGVSQNPRHKITKRGQNVTFRCDPISEHNRLYWYRQTLGQGPEFLTYFQNEAQLEKSRLLSDRFSAERPKGSFSTLEIQRTEQGDSAMYLCASSFTGNQYEQYFGPGTRLTVT.